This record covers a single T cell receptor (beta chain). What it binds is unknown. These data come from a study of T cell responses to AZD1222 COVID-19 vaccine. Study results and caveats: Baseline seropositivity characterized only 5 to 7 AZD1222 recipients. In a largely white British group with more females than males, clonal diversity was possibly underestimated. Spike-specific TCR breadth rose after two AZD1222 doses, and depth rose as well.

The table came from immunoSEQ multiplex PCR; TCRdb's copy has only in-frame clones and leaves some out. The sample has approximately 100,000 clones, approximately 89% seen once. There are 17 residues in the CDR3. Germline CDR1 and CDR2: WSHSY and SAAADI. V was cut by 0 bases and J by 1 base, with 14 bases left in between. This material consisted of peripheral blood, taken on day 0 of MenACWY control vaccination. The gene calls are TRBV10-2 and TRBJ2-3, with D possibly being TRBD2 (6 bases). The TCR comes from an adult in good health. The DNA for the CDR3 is TGCGCCAGCAGTGAGTCGAATTTGGGCGGGGGCACAGATACGCAGTATTTT. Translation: CASSESNLGGGTDTQYF.